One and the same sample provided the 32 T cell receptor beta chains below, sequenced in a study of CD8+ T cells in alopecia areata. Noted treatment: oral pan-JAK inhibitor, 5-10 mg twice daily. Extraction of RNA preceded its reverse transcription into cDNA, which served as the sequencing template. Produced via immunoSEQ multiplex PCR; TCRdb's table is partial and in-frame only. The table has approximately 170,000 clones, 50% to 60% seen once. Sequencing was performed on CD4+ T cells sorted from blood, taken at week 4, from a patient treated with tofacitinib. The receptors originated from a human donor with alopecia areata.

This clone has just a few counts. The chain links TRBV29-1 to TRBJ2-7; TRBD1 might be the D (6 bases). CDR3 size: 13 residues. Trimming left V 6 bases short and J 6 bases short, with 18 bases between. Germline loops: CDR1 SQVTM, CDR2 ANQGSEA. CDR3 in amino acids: CSVGDTLIGEQYF. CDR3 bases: TGCAGCGTCGGGGACACCCTGATCGGCGAGCAGTACTTC.

The CDR3, as DNA: TGTGCCAGCAGCCCCCGGACAGGGAATGGCTACACCTTC. It is translated as CASSPRTGNGYTF. This chain joins TRBV14 and TRBJ1-2; TRBD1 agrees at 8 bases. The CDR3 runs 13 residues. CDR1 is SGHDN and CDR2 is FVKESK in the germline V gene. Trimming removed 4 bases from V and 6 bases from J; junction bases left unmatched: 4. Full variable domain (missing parts from reference TRBV14 and TRBJ1-2): EAGVTQFPSHSVIEKGQTVTLRCDPISGHDNLYWYRRVMGKEIKFLLHFVKESKQDESGMPNNRFLAERTGGTYSTLKVQPAELEDSGVYFCASSPRTGNGYTFGSGTRLTVV.

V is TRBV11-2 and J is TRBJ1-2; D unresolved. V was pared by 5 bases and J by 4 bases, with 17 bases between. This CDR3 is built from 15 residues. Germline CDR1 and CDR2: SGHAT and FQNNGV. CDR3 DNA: TGTGCCAGCAGCCCCTCCGCCAGCGCTCCCTATGGCTACACCTTC. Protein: CASSPSASAPYGYTF. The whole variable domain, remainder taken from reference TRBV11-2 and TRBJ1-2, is EAGVAQSPRYKIIEKRQSVAFWCNPISGHATLYWYQQILGQGPKLLIQFQNNGVVDDSQLPKDRFSAERLKGVDSTLKIQPAKLEDSAVYLCASSPSASAPYGYTFGSGTRLTVV.

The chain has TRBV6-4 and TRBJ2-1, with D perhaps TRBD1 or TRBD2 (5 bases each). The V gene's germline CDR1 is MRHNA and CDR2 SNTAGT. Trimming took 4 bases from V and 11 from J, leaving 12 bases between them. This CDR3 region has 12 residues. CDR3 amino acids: CASSAHLGQQFF. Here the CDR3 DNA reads TGTGCCAGCAGTGCTCACTTGGGACAGCAGTTCTTC.

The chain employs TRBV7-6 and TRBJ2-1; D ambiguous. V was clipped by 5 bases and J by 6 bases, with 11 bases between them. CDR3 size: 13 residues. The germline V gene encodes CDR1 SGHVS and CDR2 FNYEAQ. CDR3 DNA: TGTGCCAGCAGCCCTGTGGCCCTCAATGAGCAGTTCTTC. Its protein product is CASSPVALNEQFF.

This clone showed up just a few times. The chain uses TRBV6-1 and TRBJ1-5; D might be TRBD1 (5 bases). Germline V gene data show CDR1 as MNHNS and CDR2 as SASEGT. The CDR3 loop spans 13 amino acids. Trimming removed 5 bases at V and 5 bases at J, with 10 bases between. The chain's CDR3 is CASSPGFHQPQHF. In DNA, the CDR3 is TGTGCCAGCAGTCCAGGGTTTCATCAGCCCCAGCATTTT.

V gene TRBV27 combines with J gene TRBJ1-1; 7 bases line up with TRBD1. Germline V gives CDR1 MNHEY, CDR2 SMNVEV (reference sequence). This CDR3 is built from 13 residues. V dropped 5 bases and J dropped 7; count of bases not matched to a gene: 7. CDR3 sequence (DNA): TGTGCCAGCAGTCCGTGGGGACAGATTGAAGCTTTCTTT. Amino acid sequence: CASSPWGQIEAFF.

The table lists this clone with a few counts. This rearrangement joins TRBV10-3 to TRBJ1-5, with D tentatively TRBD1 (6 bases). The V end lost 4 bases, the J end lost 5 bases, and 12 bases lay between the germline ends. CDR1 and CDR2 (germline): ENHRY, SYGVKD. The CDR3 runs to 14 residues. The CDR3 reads CAISAETGDQPQHF. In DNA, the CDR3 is TGTGCCATCAGTGCCGAGACAGGAGATCAGCCCCAGCATTTT.

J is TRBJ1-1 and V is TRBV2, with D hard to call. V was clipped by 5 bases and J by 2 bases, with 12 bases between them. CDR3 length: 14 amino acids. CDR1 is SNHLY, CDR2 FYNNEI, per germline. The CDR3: CASSHLTGNTEAFF. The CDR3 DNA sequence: TGTGCCAGCAGTCACCTCACGGGAAACACTGAAGCTTTCTTT.

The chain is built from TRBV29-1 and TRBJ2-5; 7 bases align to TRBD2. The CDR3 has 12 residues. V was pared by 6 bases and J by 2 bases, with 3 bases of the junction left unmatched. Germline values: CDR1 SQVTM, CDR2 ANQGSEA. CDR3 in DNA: TGCAGCGTAGGACTAGTACAAGAGACCCAGTACTTC. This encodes CSVGLVQETQYF.

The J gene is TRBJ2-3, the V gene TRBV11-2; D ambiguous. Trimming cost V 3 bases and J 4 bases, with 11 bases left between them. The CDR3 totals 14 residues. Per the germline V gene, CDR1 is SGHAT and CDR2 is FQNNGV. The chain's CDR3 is CASSLSVVADTQYF. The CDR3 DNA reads TGTGCCAGCAGCTTGAGTGTTGTCGCAGATACGCAGTATTTT.

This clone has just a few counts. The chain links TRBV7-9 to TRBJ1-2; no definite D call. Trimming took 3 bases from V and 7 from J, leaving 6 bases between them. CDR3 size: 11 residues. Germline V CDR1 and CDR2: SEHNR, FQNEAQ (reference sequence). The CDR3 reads CASSFSGGYTF. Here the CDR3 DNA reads TGTGCCAGCAGCTTCTCAGGTGGCTACACCTTC.

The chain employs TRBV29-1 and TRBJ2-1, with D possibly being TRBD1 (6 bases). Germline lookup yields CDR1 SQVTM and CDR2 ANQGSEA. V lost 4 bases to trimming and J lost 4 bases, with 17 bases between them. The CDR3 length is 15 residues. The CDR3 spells CSVALTGRTYNEQFF. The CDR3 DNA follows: TGCAGCGTTGCGCTCACAGGGCGAACATACAATGAGCAGTTCTTC.

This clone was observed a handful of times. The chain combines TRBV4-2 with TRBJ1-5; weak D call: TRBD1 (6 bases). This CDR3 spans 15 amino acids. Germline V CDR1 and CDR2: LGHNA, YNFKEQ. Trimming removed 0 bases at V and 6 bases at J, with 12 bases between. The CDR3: CASSQEAGATQPQHF. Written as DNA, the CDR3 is TGTGCCAGCAGCCAAGAAGCGGGGGCGACTCAGCCCCAGCATTTT.

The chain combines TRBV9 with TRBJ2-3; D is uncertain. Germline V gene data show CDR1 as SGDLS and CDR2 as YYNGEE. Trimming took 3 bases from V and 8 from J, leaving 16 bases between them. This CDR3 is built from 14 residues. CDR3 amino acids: CASSGASRIGTQYF. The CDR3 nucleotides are TGTGCCAGCAGCGGGGCCTCCCGAATCGGTACGCAGTATTTT.

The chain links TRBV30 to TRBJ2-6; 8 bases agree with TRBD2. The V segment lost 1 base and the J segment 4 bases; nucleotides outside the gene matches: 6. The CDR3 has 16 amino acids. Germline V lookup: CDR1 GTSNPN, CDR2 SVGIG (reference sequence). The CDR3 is CAWSGRGGTGANVLTF. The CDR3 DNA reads TGTGCCTGGAGTGGCCGGGGGGGGACCGGGGCCAACGTCCTGACTTTC. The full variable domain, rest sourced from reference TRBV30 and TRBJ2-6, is SQTIHQWPATLVQPVGSPLSLECTVEGTSNPNLYWYRQAAGRGLQLLFYSVGIGQISSEVPQNLSASRPQDRQFILSSKKLLLSDSGFYLCAWSGRGGTGANVLTFGAGSRLTVL.

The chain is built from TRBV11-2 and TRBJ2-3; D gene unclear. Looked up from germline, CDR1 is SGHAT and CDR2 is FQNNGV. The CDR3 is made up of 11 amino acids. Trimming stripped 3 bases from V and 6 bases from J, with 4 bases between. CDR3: CASSFMDTQYF. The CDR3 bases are TGTGCCAGCAGCTTTATGGATACGCAGTATTTT.

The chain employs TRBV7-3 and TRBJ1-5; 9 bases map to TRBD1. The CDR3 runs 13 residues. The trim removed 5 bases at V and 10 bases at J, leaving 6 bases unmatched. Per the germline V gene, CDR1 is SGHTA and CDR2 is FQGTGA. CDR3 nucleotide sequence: TGTGCCAGCAGCATGGACAGGGGCAATCCCCAGCATTTT. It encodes CASSMDRGNPQHF.

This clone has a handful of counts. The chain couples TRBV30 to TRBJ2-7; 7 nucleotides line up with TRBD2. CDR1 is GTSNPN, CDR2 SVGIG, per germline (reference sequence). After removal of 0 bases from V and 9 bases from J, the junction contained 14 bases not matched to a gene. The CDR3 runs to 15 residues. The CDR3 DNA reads TGTGCCTGGAGTGTATTCGGCGGGAGTGCCAGCGGGCAGTACTTC. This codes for CAWSVFGGSASGQYF.

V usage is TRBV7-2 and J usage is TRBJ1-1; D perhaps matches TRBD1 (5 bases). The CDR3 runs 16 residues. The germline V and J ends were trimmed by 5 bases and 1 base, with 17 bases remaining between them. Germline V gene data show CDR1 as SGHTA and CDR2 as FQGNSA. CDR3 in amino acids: CASSPPGRIENTEAFF. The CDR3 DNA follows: TGTGCCAGCAGCCCGCCAGGGAGGATCGAGAACACTGAAGCTTTCTTT.

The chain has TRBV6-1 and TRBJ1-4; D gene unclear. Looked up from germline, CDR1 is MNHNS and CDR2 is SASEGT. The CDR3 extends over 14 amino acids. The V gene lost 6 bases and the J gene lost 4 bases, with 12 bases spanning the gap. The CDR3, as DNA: TGTGCCAGCAGGGACCGGGCCAGTAATGAAAAACTGTTTTTT. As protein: CASRDRASNEKLFF.

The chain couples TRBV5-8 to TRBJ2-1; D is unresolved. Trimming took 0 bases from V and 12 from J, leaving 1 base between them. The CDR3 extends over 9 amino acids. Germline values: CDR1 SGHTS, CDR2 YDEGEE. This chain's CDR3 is CASSLVQFF. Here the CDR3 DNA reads TGTGCCAGCAGCTTGGTGCAGTTCTTC.

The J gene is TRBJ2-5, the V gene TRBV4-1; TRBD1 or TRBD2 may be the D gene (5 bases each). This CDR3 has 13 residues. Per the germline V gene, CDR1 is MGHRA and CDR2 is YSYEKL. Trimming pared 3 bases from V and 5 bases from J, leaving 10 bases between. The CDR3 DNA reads TGCGCCAGCAGCCAGCCGAGGGGCGAGACCCAGTACTTC. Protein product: CASSQPRGETQYF.

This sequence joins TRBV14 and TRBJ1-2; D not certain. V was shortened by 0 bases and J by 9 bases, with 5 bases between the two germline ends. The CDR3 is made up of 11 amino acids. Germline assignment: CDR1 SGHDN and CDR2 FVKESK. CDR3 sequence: CASSQEGSYTF. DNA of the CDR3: TGTGCCAGCAGCCAAGAGGGTAGCTACACCTTC.

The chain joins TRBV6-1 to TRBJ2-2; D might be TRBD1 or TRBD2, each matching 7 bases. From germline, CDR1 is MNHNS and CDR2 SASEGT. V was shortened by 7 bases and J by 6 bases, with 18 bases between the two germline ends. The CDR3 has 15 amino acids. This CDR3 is CASTVSGTAPGELFF. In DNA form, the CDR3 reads TGTGCCAGCACCGTAAGCGGGACAGCCCCCGGGGAGCTGTTTTTT.

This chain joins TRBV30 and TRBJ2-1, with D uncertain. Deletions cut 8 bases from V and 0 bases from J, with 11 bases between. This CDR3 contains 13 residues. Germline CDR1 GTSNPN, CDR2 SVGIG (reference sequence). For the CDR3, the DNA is TGTGCCGTCTCCAGGAGCTCCTACAATGAGCAGTTCTTC. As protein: CAVSRSSYNEQFF.

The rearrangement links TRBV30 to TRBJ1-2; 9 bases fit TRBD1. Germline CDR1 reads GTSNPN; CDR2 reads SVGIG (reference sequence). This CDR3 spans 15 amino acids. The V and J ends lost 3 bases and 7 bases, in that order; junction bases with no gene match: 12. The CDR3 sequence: CAWRVRGQGFLGYTF. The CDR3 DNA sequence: TGTGCCTGGAGGGTCCGAGGACAGGGGTTTCTTGGCTACACCTTC.

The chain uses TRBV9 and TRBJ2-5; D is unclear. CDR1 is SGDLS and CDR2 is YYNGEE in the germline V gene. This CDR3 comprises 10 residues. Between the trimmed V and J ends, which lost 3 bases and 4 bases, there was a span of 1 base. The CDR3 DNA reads TGTGCCAGCAGCGGAGAGACCCAGTACTTC. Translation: CASSGETQYF.

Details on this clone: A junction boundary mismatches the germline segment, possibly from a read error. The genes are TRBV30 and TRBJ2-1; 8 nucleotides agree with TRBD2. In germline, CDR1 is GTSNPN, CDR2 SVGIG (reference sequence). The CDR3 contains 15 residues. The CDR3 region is CAWSAGLVSNNEQFF. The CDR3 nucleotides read TGTGCCTGGAGCGCGGGACTAGTCTCCAACAATGAGCAGTTCTTC.

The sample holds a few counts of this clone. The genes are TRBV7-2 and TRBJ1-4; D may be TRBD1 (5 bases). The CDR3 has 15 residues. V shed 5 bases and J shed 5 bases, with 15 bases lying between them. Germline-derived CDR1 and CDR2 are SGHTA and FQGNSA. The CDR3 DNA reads TGTGCCAGCAGCGCTCCGGGACCGAAGAATGAAAAACTGTTTTTT. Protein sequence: CASSAPGPKNEKLFF.

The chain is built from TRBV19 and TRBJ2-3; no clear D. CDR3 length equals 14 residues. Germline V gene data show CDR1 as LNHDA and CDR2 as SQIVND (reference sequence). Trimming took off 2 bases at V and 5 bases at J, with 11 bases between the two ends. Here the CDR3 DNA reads TGTGCCAGTAGTATACGCGGCATCGGAGATACGCAGTATTTT. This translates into CASSIRGIGDTQYF.

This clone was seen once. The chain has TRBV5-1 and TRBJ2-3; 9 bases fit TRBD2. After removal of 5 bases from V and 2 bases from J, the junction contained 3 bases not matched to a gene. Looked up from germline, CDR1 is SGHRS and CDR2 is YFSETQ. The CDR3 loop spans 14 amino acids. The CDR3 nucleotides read TGCGCCAGCAGTCGACTAGCGGACACAGATACGCAGTATTTT. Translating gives CASSRLADTDTQYF.